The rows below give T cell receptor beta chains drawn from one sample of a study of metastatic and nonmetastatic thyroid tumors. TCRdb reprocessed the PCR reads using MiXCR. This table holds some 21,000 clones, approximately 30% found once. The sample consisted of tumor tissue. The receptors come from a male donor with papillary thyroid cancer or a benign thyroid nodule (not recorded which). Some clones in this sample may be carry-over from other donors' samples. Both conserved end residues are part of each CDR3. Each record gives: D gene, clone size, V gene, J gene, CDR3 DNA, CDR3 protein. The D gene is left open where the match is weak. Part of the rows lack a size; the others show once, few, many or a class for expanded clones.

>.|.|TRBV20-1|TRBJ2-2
TGCAGTGCCTCCCGGGGCACCGGGGAGCCGTTTTTT
CSASRGTGEPFF
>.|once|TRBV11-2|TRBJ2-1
TGTGCCAGCAGCTGGGGGGAGGTTTTCTACAATGAGCAGTTCTTC
CASSWGEVFYNEQFF
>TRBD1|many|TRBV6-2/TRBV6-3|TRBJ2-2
TGTGCCAGCAGGCCGGTGACCTTTGACAGGGAGAACACCGGGGAGCTGTTTTTT
CASRPVTFDRENTGELFF
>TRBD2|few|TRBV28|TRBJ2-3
TGTGCCAGCAGTCGAACGGGAGGGTTAGCGGGAGTGGCAGATACGCAGTATTTT
CASSRTGGLAGVADTQYF
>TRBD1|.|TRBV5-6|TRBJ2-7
TGTGCCAGCAGCCCGCTGGGACAGGGAAACTCGGGCGAGCAGTACTTC
CASSPLGQGNSGEQYF
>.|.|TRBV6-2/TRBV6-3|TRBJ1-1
TGTGCCAGCAATTCACACAGCAACACTGAAGCTTTCTTT
CASNSHSNTEAFF
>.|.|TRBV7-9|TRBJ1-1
TGTGCCAGCAGCTTAGCCGCGGGACACCAAAGCGAAGCTTTCTTT
CASSLAAGHQSEAFF
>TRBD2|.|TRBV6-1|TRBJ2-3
TGTGCCAGCAGTGGGACAGCGGGAGGGCCAGATACGCAGTATTTT
CASSGTAGGPDTQYF
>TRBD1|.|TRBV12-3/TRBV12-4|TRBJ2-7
TGTGCCAGCAGTTCAAGGGGACAGGTATACGAGCAGTACTTC
CASSSRGQVYEQYF
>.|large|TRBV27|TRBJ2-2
TGTGCCAGCAGTTATAACACCGTCGGGGAGCTGTTTTTT
CASSYNTVGELFF
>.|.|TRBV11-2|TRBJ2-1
TGTGCCAGCGCGGGATGGGAGTCGGCCGATGGGCAGTTCTTC
CASAGWESADGQFF
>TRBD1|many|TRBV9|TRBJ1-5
TGTGCCAGCAGCCCCGGACAGGGTGGGAGGGATCAGCCCCAGCATTTT
CASSPGQGGRDQPQHF
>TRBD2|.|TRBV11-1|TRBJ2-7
TGTGCCAGCAGCTTAACCCGGCTGGGACTAGCGGCGAGCCAGGAGGGGCAGTACTTC
CASSLTRLGLAASQEGQYF
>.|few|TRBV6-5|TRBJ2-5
TGTGCCAGCAGTTACGAGGTAGAGACCCAGTACTTC
CASSYEVETQYF
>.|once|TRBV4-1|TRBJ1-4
TGCGCCAGCAGCCTCGGTGACCCGGGGGAAAAACTGTTTTTT
CASSLGDPGEKLFF
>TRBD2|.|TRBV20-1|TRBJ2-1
TGCAGTGCTCCGGGGACTAGCGGGAGTATTAACAATGAGCAGTTCTTC
CSAPGTSGSINNEQFF
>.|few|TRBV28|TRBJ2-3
TGTGCCAGCAGAACCGTAGATACGCAGTATTTT
CASRTVDTQYF
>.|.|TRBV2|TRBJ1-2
TGTGCCAGCACCCCGAGGTGGGACACCAACTATGGCTACACCTTC
CASTPRWDTNYGYTF
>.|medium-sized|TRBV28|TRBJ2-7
TGTGCCAGCAGTTGGGCCTACGAGCAGTACTTC
CASSWAYEQYF
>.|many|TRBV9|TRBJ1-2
TGTGCCTCCTCAACTTACTTAAACTATGGCTACACCTTC
CASSTYLNYGYTF
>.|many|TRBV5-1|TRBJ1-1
TGCGCCAGCAGTTCGGACAGCACTGAAGCTTTCTTT
CASSSDSTEAFF
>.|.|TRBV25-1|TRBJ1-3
TGTGCCAGCCAGGGCCCCACCTCGGAGGGAAACACCATATATTTT
CASQGPTSEGNTIYF
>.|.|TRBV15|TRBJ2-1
TGTGCCACCAGCGGCCGGGGCCTGTGGGATGAGCAGTTCTTC
CATSGRGLWDEQFF
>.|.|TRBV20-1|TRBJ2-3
TGCAGTGCTAGGGCCGTAATGGGCACAGATACGCAGTATTTT
CSARAVMGTDTQYF
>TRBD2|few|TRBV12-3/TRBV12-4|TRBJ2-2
TGTGCCATCCGGACTAGCGGGAACACCGGGGAGCTGTTTTTT
CAIRTSGNTGELFF
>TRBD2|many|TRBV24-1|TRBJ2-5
TGTGCCACCGAACTAGCGGGAGAAGAGACCCAGTACTTC
CATELAGEETQYF
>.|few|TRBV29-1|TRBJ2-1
TGCAGCGTTGAAAGGAATGTTGAGCAGTTCTTC
CSVERNVEQFF
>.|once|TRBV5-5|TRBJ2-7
TGTGCCAGCAGCTTGGAGGCGGCCCGCACCTACGAGCAGTACTTC
CASSLEAARTYEQYF
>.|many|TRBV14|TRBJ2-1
TGTGCCAGCAGCCAAGCCCGGGGGTCCTACAATGAGCAGTTCTTC
CASSQARGSYNEQFF